This TCR beta chain is drawn from a study of blood T cell repertoires in COVID-19. Study-wide background: Acute-phase and convalescent COVID-19 samples originated in the United States, Italy and Spain.

Per the original methods: Reference gene primer amplification gave nucleated cell count estimates. Assay: immunoSEQ multiplex PCR; the TCRdb copy retains only in-frame clones and omits some. That table furnishes V, J and clone size, whereas the DNA furnished D and trimming. The repertoire holds around 18,000 clones, with 89% as singletons. Germline CDR1 SGDLS, CDR2 YYNGEE. This CDR3 is built from 16 residues. Between the trimmed V and J ends, which lost 3 bases and 4 bases, there was a span of 20 bases. The sample consisted of peripheral blood. The source of this sequence is a man in his 60s with active COVID-19. The chain has TRBV9 and TRBJ2-7, with D maybe TRBD1 (5 bases). The CDR3 here is CASSGHERDREYEQYF. CDR3 nucleotides: TGTGCCAGCAGCGGGCATGAGCGAGACAGAGAATACGAGCAGTACTTC.